This T cell receptor beta chain comes out of a study of control samples from healthy donors and cancer patients. The germline V gene has CDR1 LNHNV and CDR2 YYDKDF (reference sequence). CDR3 size: 15 residues. V was shortened by 5 bases and J by 0 bases, with 12 bases between the two germline ends. Profiled with immunoSEQ multiplex PCR; TCRdb holds only in-frame clones, not every one. Found here are fewer than 200,000 clones, roughly nine tenths of them singletons; the top ten hold about 1.4%. The sequenced material came from blood. The V and J genes are TRBV15 and TRBJ2-3; D gene uncertain. This sequence was found in a man aged 25 to 40 in good health. The CDR3 DNA sequence: TGTGCCACCAGCGGGTCCTATCCTAGCACAGATACGCAGTATTTT. Translated: CATSGSYPSTDTQYF.